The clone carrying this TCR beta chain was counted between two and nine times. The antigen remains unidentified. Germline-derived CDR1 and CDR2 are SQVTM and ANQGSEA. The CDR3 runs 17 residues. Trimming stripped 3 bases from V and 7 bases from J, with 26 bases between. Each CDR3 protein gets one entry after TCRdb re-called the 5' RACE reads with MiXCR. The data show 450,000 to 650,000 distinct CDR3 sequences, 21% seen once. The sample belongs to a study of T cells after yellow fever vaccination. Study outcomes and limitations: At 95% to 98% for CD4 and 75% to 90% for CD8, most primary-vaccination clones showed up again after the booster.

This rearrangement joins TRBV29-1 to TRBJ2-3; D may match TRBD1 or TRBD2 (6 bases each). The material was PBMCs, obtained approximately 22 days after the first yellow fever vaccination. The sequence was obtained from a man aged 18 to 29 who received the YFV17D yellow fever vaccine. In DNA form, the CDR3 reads TGCAGCGTTGACCGCGGCTCTGGTTCGGGGGCGGAAAATACGCAGTATTTT. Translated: CSVDRGSGSGAENTQYF.